This T cell receptor beta chain was documented in a study of shared clonotypes between healthy human individuals. Execution of the assay was at deep level. Each subset's genomic DNA was split evenly across several immunoSEQ plates. Produced via immunoSEQ multiplex PCR; TCRdb's table is partial and in-frame only. This table holds about 600,000 clones, roughly 98% found once. Naive CD8 populations comprised CD45RO-negative cells positively selected for CCR7, excluding terminally differentiated effector memory CD45RA+ cells. Per germline, CDR1 SEHNR and CDR2 FQNEAQ (reference sequence). The CDR3 has 17 amino acids. Trimming removed 0 bases at V and 0 bases at J, with 15 bases between. The study's findings and limits: Investigators collected only blood, and repertoires in tissues likely differ.

The count of this clone is one. Its antigen remains unknown. The clonotype was recovered from a man aged 25-45 years in good health. V usage is TRBV7-9 and J usage is TRBJ2-7; D perhaps matches TRBD1 (6 bases). The sequenced sample consisted of naive CD8+ T cells sorted from blood. Here the CDR3 reads CASSLAPGARDSYEQYF. In DNA, the CDR3 is TGTGCCAGCAGCTTAGCACCAGGGGCGAGAGACTCCTACGAGCAGTACTTC.